This T cell receptor beta chain is from a study of CD8 T cells in ankylosing spondylitis. This CDR3 spans 14 amino acids. V was clipped by 6 bases and J by 5 bases; unmatched bases: 8. TCRdb re-analysed the 5' RACE reads in MiXCR, keeping a single row per CDR3 protein. The table lists more than 300,000 distinct CDR3 sequences, approximately 8.2% of them singletons, with just over 14% in the top ten. Concerning this clonotype: Its antigen is unknown.

Whole-study results and caveats: Significant enrichment of disease-linked clones was reported in matched ankylosing spondylitis synovial fluid. CD8+ cells made up the disease-linked clones, which were relatively rare in peripheral blood. In synovial fluid and blood from reactive arthritis, some motif variants were previously reported. A TCR beta motif made of under 10 highly homologous variants seemed typical of ankylosing spondylitis blood.

The sample comprised blood, either unsorted or a sorted T cell fraction (not recorded which). The chain has TRBV12-3 or TRBV12-4 and TRBJ2-7, with TRBD1 identical over 9 bases. The receptor was isolated from a male donor with ankylosing spondylitis. The CDR3 DNA is TGTGCCAGCAGAACCGGGACAGGGACCAACGAGCAGTACTTC. This sequence encodes CASRTGTGTNEQYF.